These T cell receptor beta chains were read from a single sample in a study of Graves' ophthalmopathy and Graves' hyperthyroidism. TCRdb reprocessed the multiplex PCR reads via MiXCR and lists one record per CDR3 protein. Of approximately 460,000 distinct CDR3 sequences detected, 13% to 15% appear once; the ten largest clones hold over 7.5%. The sequencing input was blood. These TCRs come from a woman aged 25 to 39 with Graves' ophthalmopathy. The CDR3 runs from the conserved cysteine through the conserved F or W. The order of the fields is V gene, J gene, CDR3 protein.

>TRBV2|TRBJ2-7
CASSDPRRGWHEQYF
>TRBV6-5|TRBJ1-1
CASSYSEAFEGTEAFF
>TRBV5-5|TRBJ1-1
CASSPTGGGTEAFF
>TRBV28|TRBJ2-7
CASRGGARGLAVDYEQYF
>TRBV5-1|TRBJ1-2
CASSRVSNYGYTF
>TRBV7-2|TRBJ1-6
CASSLGARFYNSPLHF
>TRBV28|TRBJ2-5
CASSPPRRGTQYF
>TRBV28|TRBJ2-5
CASSTLTGAGETQYF
>TRBV10-3|TRBJ2-7
CAISGRRAYEQYF
>TRBV28|TRBJ1-2
CASSLINREDGYTF
>TRBV6-1|TRBJ1-1
CASKGQGWTEAFF
>TRBV11-2|TRBJ2-6
CASTTGGSGANVLTF
>TRBV12-3/TRBV12-4|TRBJ1-2
CASSPDSKPYGYTF
>TRBV5-1|TRBJ2-7
CASSFNSGSAYEQYF
>TRBV20-1|TRBJ2-7
CSASTSGEQYF
>TRBV2|TRBJ1-1
CAIDGGQGKLNTEAFF
>TRBV30|TRBJ1-1
CAWKGEGEAFF
>TRBV7-2|TRBJ2-7
CASGPDPSYEQYF
>TRBV6-1|TRBJ2-5
CASSQGGPQYF
>TRBV7-8|TRBJ1-5
CASRPGLSGNQPQHF
>TRBV25-1|TRBJ2-7
CASSEISGQGYEQYF
>TRBV24-1|TRBJ1-2
CATRAGGNYGYTF
>TRBV5-6|TRBJ1-2
CASSLRGTGAHESYTF
>TRBV7-9|TRBJ2-7
CASSLDRGTSF
>TRBV6-5|TRBJ1-1
CASSYSQDAEAFF
>TRBV28|TRBJ1-1
CASSSTGAGGSTEAFF
>TRBV20-1|TRBJ1-2
CRPEGTGAYGYTF
>TRBV11-2|TRBJ2-5
CASSFRPGNGGKETQYF
>TRBV12-3/TRBV12-4|TRBJ2-3
CASSFRQPTDTQYF
>TRBV3-1|TRBJ1-3
CASSQVRTAGNTIYF
>TRBV12-3/TRBV12-4|TRBJ1-5
CASSPRYGGNQPQHF
>TRBV7-8|TRBJ1-5
CASSLELTEGNQPQHF
>TRBV19|TRBJ1-3
CASRQFTAGNTIYF
>TRBV3-1|TRBJ2-7
CASSQADRGPYEQYF
>TRBV20-1|TRBJ1-5
CSALKADNSNQPQHF
>TRBV10-3|TRBJ2-5
CASSGREEAQYF
>TRBV4-1|TRBJ1-1
CASSLDGDTEAFF